This T cell receptor (beta chain) was sequenced for a study of OX40 agonist ivuxolimab in advanced cancers. In the study overall: Ivuxolimab was a fully human IgG2 agonistic monoclonal antibody targeting the costimulatory receptor OX40 (CD134). Intravenous ivuxolimab was administered to patients every 2 weeks at six dose levels: 0.01, 0.1, 0.3, 1.5, 3 and 10 mg/kg. Of the roughly 53 patients in dose escalation, 19 had hepatocellular carcinoma, about 15 had melanoma, 9 had renal cell carcinoma and 9 had head and neck cancer. In the dose-escalation cohort, around four fifths of patients were male, and the mean age was approximately 60 years with a range of 23 to 79. Prior anti-PD-1, anti-PD-L1 or anti-CTLA-4 therapy was permitted, and checkpoint inhibitors had been received by 40% to 50% of dose-escalation patients. Partial responses occurred in three dose-escalation patients: two with cutaneous melanoma and one with hepatocellular carcinoma. Peripheral TCRbeta sequencing aimed to test whether ivuxolimab altered TCR sequence diversity and caused clonal T-cell expansion. The paper describes the monotherapy dose-escalation part (N ≈ 49 patients) of the phase I trial of ivuxolimab.

Remarks on this clone: The clone's antigen remains unknown. Per-nucleotide qualities are absent, and no much larger clonotype sits a single base away.

Trimming costs V 2 bases and J 0 bases, and their ends lie 14 bases apart. According to the germline V gene, CDR1 reads LGHNT and CDR2 reads FRNRAP. From the cysteine up to the phenylalanine, the CDR3 has a length of 18 residues. The kept DNA is CDR3 alone, 54 bases in frame from the first base. The trial excluded patients who had a history of autoimmune disease or who were on systemic immunosuppression. Peripheral blood for TCR sequencing was collected from all dose cohorts at baseline, on cycle 4 day 1, and on cycle 7 day 1. The samples were taken from a phase I, first-in-human, multicenter, open-label dose-escalation trial of ivuxolimab. The trial enrolled adults with locally advanced or metastatic head and neck squamous cell, hepatocellular, melanoma or renal cell carcinoma. Before TCR sequencing, CD4+ and CD8+ T cells were separately sorted from peripheral blood. What the work shows at the level of the full study, not this receptor alone: Clonal expansion of both CD4+ and CD8+ blood T cells was observed from baseline to week 6 at doses 0.1 to 3.0 mg/kg. Low levels of normalized T-cell clonal expansion were also shown by some nonresponding patients. After ivuxolimab, expanded clones were on average more numerous among CD8+ T cells than among CD4+ T cells. Partial responders in the 0.1-3.0 mg/kg groups had among the lowest normalized peripheral clonal expansion, especially among CD8+ T cells. The antigen specificity of the peripheral T cells that underwent clonal expansion was not determined.

For sequencing of the TCRbeta CDR3 region, genomic DNA was extracted from the sorted cells. TCRbeta CDR3 regions were sequenced using the immunoSEQ Assay. TCRdb took over this immuneACCESS table, retaining in-frame rearrangements with V and J assigned. Such tables are incomplete; in checked studies, under half of the missing clones stem from an unresolved V gene, and the remainder is unexplained. The table for this sample lists 53,000 or so clones; about four fifths of them were counted only once. Approximately 2.3% of the sample is in the top ten clones. The rearrangement joined TRBV12-5 to TRBJ2-6; a confident D gene designation cannot be given. The sequenced sample was CD4+ or CD8+ T cells sorted from blood, obtained in a trial of the OX40 agonist ivuxolimab. This receptor was identified in an adult with an advanced solid tumor such as melanoma, head and neck, liver or kidney cancer. The DNA sequence is as follows: TGTGCTAGTGGTTTGTACATCTTGGGCGACTCTGGGGCCAACGTCCTGACTTTC. Its translation reads: CASGLYILGDSGANVLTF.